Listed below are T cell receptor beta chains from one sample, sequenced in a study of blood T cells in healthy people across ages. A single record per CDR3 protein comes from TCRdb applying MiXCR to the 5' RACE reads. Here the sample spans 1,300,000 or so distinct CDR3 sequences, roughly 59% being singletons. The sequenced material came from blood. These receptors all come from a man younger than 30 in good health. CDR3s leave out the opening cysteine and the closing phenylalanine or tryptophan. The order of the fields is CDR3 protein, J gene, V gene.

CDR3 protein: ASSLLTSGRAHEQF
J gene: TRBJ2-1
V gene: TRBV12-3/TRBV12-4

CDR3 protein: ASSFKGTQFQETQY
J gene: TRBJ2-5
V gene: TRBV27

CDR3 protein: ASSSLTGMNTEAF
J gene: TRBJ1-1
V gene: TRBV28

CDR3 protein: ASDSGQGYEQY
J gene: -
V gene: TRBV4-1

CDR3 protein: ASSPGGRDEKLF
J gene: TRBJ1-4
V gene: TRBV5-5

CDR3 protein: ASSLWGSGPLEQY
J gene: -
V gene: TRBV4-1

CDR3 protein: ASSWAGAYEQF
J gene: TRBJ2-1
V gene: TRBV27

CDR3 protein: ASSQEARSYNEQF
J gene: TRBJ2-1
V gene: TRBV4-1

CDR3 protein: ASSQQWTGGLNSPLH
J gene: TRBJ1-6
V gene: TRBV3-1

CDR3 protein: ASSYRGLTLASEQF
J gene: TRBJ2-1
V gene: TRBV6-2/TRBV6-3

CDR3 protein: ASSLGQDGNTIY
J gene: TRBJ1-3
V gene: TRBV5-1

CDR3 protein: ASSYITRREYQETQY
J gene: TRBJ2-5
V gene: TRBV7-2

CDR3 protein: AISEAQNPDQPQH
J gene: TRBJ1-5
V gene: TRBV10-3

CDR3 protein: AISESTGNQETQY
J gene: TRBJ2-5
V gene: TRBV10-3

CDR3 protein: ASSFSNNQETQY
J gene: TRBJ2-5
V gene: TRBV7-2

CDR3 protein: ASSLTSHYNEQF
J gene: TRBJ2-1
V gene: TRBV5-1

CDR3 protein: ASSFRQAPDTEAF
J gene: TRBJ1-1
V gene: TRBV9

CDR3 protein: ASSLRLDRAKHEQY
J gene: TRBJ2-7
V gene: TRBV18

CDR3 protein: ASYPREGTEAF
J gene: TRBJ1-1
V gene: TRBV2

CDR3 protein: SASEIPY
J gene: TRBJ2-7
V gene: TRBV20-1

CDR3 protein: ASSYPRKGPLYNEQF
J gene: TRBJ2-1
V gene: TRBV28

CDR3 protein: ATSRDLAGGTEAF
J gene: TRBJ1-1
V gene: TRBV15

CDR3 protein: AGSQVSLAAYNEQF
J gene: TRBJ2-1
V gene: TRBV14